This entry lists 26 T cell receptor beta chains sequenced from one sample in a study of T-cell reconstitution after alpha-beta-depleted transplantation in children. A library of TCRbeta sequences, prepared with unique molecular identifiers, was generated. One entry per CDR3 protein results from TCRdb running MiXCR on the PCR reads. This table holds 250,000 to 300,000 distinct CDR3 sequences, roughly 10% found once. The material was peripheral blood, obtained 180 days after TCRalphabeta/CD19-depleted stem cell transplant. Receptor source: a male patient aged 2 to 9 who had a stem cell transplant for chronic granulomatous disease, so the T cells may come from the graft donor.

The sample holds many counts of this clonotype. V gene TRBV9 combines with J gene TRBJ2-1; maybe TRBD2 (5 bases). The CDR3 covers 17 residues. With 0 bases removed from V and 1 base from J, the gap between germline ends came to 14 bases. Germline CDR1 and CDR2: SGDLS and YYNGEE. CDR3 coding DNA: TGTGCCAGCAGCGTAGTGGGAACCCGCGGGTCCTACAATGAGCAGTTCTTC. The encoded protein is CASSVVGTRGSYNEQFF.

In its sample, this clonotype was seen many times. This sequence joins TRBV5-1 and TRBJ1-2; no definite D call. The germline gives CDR1 SGHRS, CDR2 YFSETQ. Between the trimmed V and J ends, which lost 1 base and 4 bases, there was a span of 14 bases. The CDR3 consists of 15 residues. CDR3 nucleotides: TGCGCCAGCAGCTTGATTCGGGAACCAGGCTATGGCTACACCTTC. Translated, it gives CASSLIREPGYGYTF.

This clonotype was picked up many times. This chain uses TRBV29-1 with TRBJ2-3, with 12 positions matching TRBD2. The CDR3 totals 17 residues. After removal of 4 bases from V and 6 bases from J, the junction contained 14 bases not matched to a gene. CDR1 and CDR2 (germline): SQVTM, ANQGSEA. CDR3 in amino acids: CSVAQLAGGPVGDTQYF. In nucleotides, the CDR3 is TGCAGCGTTGCCCAACTAGCGGGAGGCCCCGTTGGGGATACGCAGTATTTT.

V is TRBV3-1 and J is TRBJ2-1; 16 nucleotides agree with TRBD2. Losses at the gene ends were 10 bases for V and 9 bases for J; bases not matched to a gene: 12. In germline, CDR1 is LGHDT, CDR2 YNNKEL (reference sequence). The CDR3 runs to 16 residues. Here the CDR3 reads CATTQGTSGGAGEQFF. DNA for the CDR3: TGTGCCACCACCCAAGGGACTAGCGGGGGGGCGGGTGAGCAGTTCTTC.

Comments on this clonotype: This may come from a read error, since a much larger clone is one base off. This rearrangement joins TRBV6-5 to TRBJ1-1, with 10 bases matching TRBD1. This CDR3 spans 16 amino acids. Germline lookup yields CDR1 MNHEY and CDR2 SVGAGI. The V gene end was trimmed by 0 bases and the J gene end by 11 bases; junction bases not matched to a gene: 12. The CDR3 DNA reads as TGTGCCAGCAGTTACTCGACTCCGGACAGGGGGTTACGGGCTTTCTTT. Amino acids: CASSYSTPDRGLRAFF.

This clonotype showed up many times. J is TRBJ2-5 and V is TRBV27, with 8 nucleotides matching TRBD2. The CDR3 has 14 amino acids. From germline, CDR1 is MNHEY and CDR2 SMNVEV (reference sequence). The junction had 4 bases not matched to a gene; V was cut back by 2 bases and J by 5 bases. In nucleotides, the CDR3 is TGTGCCAGCAGTTTAAGCAGCGGGAGTGAGACCCAGTACTTC. Translated, it gives CASSLSSGSETQYF.

This clonotype showed up just a few times. The chain recombines TRBV7-8 with TRBJ2-7, with D unresolved. The V gene's germline CDR1 is SGHVS and CDR2 FQNEAQ. With 5 bases removed from V and 3 bases from J, the gap between germline ends came to 11 bases. CDR3 length: 13 residues. The CDR3 protein is CASSTGPGYEQYF. The CDR3 region has the DNA TGTGCCAGCAGCACCGGACCAGGCTACGAGCAGTACTTC.

This clonotype was picked up many times. The rearrangement uses TRBV6-5 and TRBJ2-7; D perhaps matches TRBD1 (6 bases). The CDR3 loop spans 12 amino acids. Germline CDR1 and CDR2: MNHEY and SVGAGI. V was shortened by 6 bases and J by 2 bases, with 8 bases between the two germline ends. CDR3 nucleotide sequence: TGTGCCAGCAGACAGGGCCCCTACGAGCAGTACTTC. Protein product: CASRQGPYEQYF.

This clonotype came up many times. The chain couples TRBV9 to TRBJ1-5; a weak D match, TRBD1 (6 bases). From germline, CDR1 is SGDLS and CDR2 YYNGEE. V lost 3 bases, J lost 1 base, and 11 bases lay in between. The CDR3 runs 15 residues. The CDR3 region has the DNA TGTGCCAGCAGCGAAGGGGGTATCAGCAATCAGCCCCAGCATTTT. Translated, it gives CASSEGGISNQPQHF. The full variable domain, in which reference TRBV9 and TRBJ1-5 provide the parts outside the CDR3, is DSGVTQTPKHLITATGQRVTLRCSPRSGDLSVYWYQQSLDQGLQFLIQYYNGEERAKGNILERFSAQQFPDLHSELNLSSLELGDSALYFCASSEGGISNQPQHFGDGTRLSIL.

The sample holds many counts of this clonotype. V is TRBV7-2 and J is TRBJ2-5, with D possibly being TRBD1 (5 bases). The V and J ends lost 4 bases and 5 bases respectively, with 11 bases between them. The CDR3 runs 13 residues. CDR1 SGHTA and CDR2 FQGNSA come from the germline V gene. CDR3 DNA sequence: TGTGCCAGCAGCTACGACAGTGCCGAGACCCAGTACTTC. Amino acid sequence: CASSYDSAETQYF.

V gene TRBV30 combines with J gene TRBJ1-5; TRBD1 might be the D (6 bases). CDR3 size: 15 residues. The germline CDR1 and CDR2 sequences are GTSNPN and SVGIG (reference sequence). V was trimmed by 1 base and J by 11 bases, leaving 21 bases between them. The CDR3 DNA follows: TGTGCCTGGAGTGCACCAGGGGCCGGGCGAGGGGCCCAGCATTTT. It codes for CAWSAPGAGRGAQHF.

This clonotype was detected many times. The CDR3 DNA reads TGTGCCAGCAGCCAAAGTACCACCGGGACTCTATTAACCGGGGAGCTGTTTTTT. It codes for CASSQSTTGTLLTGELFF. The chain links TRBV7-8 to TRBJ2-2, with D possibly TRBD2 on 6 matching bases. Per germline, CDR1 SGHVS and CDR2 FQNEAQ. V lost 5 bases to trimming and J lost 5 bases, with 24 bases between them. CDR3 length equals 18 residues.

The J gene is TRBJ1-5, the V gene TRBV2, with TRBD1 identical over 7 bases. This CDR3 is built from 15 residues. The ends lost 5 bases at V and 3 bases at J; junction bases unmatched: 7. Germline CDR1 and CDR2: SNHLY and FYNNEI. CDR3 nucleotides: TGTGCCAGCAGTCCGACAGGGAAACCCAATCAGCCCCAGCATTTT. This encodes CASSPTGKPNQPQHF.

This clonotype was recorded many times. V usage is TRBV7-6 and J usage is TRBJ2-3; D ambiguous. V was trimmed by 2 bases and J by 9 bases, leaving 12 bases between them. The CDR3 is 13 residues long. Germline CDR1 and CDR2: SGHVS and FNYEAQ. The DNA for the CDR3 is TGTGCCAGCAGCTTAAGGCGCAACCCAACGCAGTATTTT. Amino acids: CASSLRRNPTQYF.

In its sample, this clonotype was seen many times. The DNA for the CDR3 is TGTGCCAGCTCACCGGCCGGGACAGAGAACACTGAAGCTTTCTTT. Protein: CASSPAGTENTEAFF. The V call is TRBV18, the J call TRBJ1-1; TRBD1 aligns across 7 bases. Germline V gene data show CDR1 as KGHSH and CDR2 as LQKENI. The trim removed 3 bases at V and 1 base at J, leaving 5 bases unmatched. The CDR3 extends over 15 amino acids.

Ten or more counts support this clonotype. This chain connects TRBV24-1 to TRBJ2-4; D perhaps matches TRBD1 (5 bases). This CDR3 has 13 residues. V dropped 2 bases and J dropped 6 bases, with 7 bases sitting between them. Germline V lookup: CDR1 KGHDR, CDR2 SFDVKD. The CDR3 loop is CATSDWGGNIQYF. The CDR3 coding sequence is TGTGCCACCAGTGATTGGGGCGGAAACATTCAGTACTTC.

This clonotype was picked up a small number of times. V usage is TRBV14 and J usage is TRBJ2-7; D perhaps matches TRBD1 (7 bases). The CDR3 loop spans 14 amino acids. With 1 base removed from V and 3 bases from J, the gap between germline ends came to 10 bases. Germline CDR1 SGHDN, CDR2 FVKESK. The CDR3 region has the DNA TGTGCCAGCAGCCAAGGGAGGGGGCTCTACGAGCAGTACTTC. This encodes CASSQGRGLYEQYF.

The chain employs TRBV6-5 and TRBJ2-7; a weak D match, TRBD2 (6 bases). The CDR3 runs to 15 residues. V was pared by 0 bases and J by 0 bases, with 9 bases between. Per germline, CDR1 MNHEY and CDR2 SVGAGI. The CDR3 DNA follows: TGTGCCAGCAGTTACTCGAGGCGGGACTCCTACGAGCAGTACTTC. This sequence encodes CASSYSRRDSYEQYF.

The rearrangement joins TRBV6-1 to TRBJ2-2, with TRBD1 matching 8 bases. CDR1 and CDR2 from the germline V gene are MNHNS and SASEGT. The CDR3 has 18 residues. V was clipped by 6 bases and J by 0 bases; unmatched bases: 12. The chain's CDR3 is CASSRSGRGPANTGELFF. The CDR3 DNA is TGTGCCAGCAGCCGATCAGGCAGGGGGCCGGCGAACACCGGGGAGCTGTTTTTT.

Details on this clonotype: A much bigger clone sits one base away, suggesting this may be a read error. The chain uses TRBV4-1 and TRBJ1-3; no clear D. The CDR3 totals 16 residues. Germline V gene lookup returns CDR1 MGHRA and CDR2 YSYEKL. Trimming left V 2 bases short and J 2 bases short, with 13 bases between. The DNA for the CDR3 is TGCGCCAGCAGCCAATATGCCGGGCACACTGGAAACACCATATATTTT. Its translation: CASSQYAGHTGNTIYF.

This clonotype has ten or more counts. V and J are TRBV9 and TRBJ2-7, with D possibly being TRBD2 (6 bases). Germline V gene sequence: CDR1 SGDLS, CDR2 YYNGEE. Deletions cut 0 bases from V and 1 base from J, with 11 bases between. The CDR3 extends over 15 amino acids. The CDR3 DNA reads as TGTGCCAGCAGCGTAGGTCGACTAGAGTCCTACGAGCAGTACTTC. Residues: CASSVGRLESYEQYF.

The table lists this clonotype with a count of one. This may arise from a read error, as a much more abundant clone is one base away. The chain links TRBV20-1 to TRBJ1-1; D not certain. Per germline, CDR1 DFQATT and CDR2 SNEGSKA (reference sequence). This CDR3 is built from 13 residues. V lost 4 bases and J lost 5, with 14 bases in between. The CDR3 sequence: CSAKGRGGTEAFF. The DNA for the CDR3 is TGCAGTGCTAAAGGACGGGGAGGTACTGAAGCTTTCTTT.

This clonotype was observed many times. CDR3 in amino acids: CSVTDRANTGELFF. The CDR3 DNA reads as TGCAGCGTTACTGACAGAGCGAACACCGGGGAGCTGTTTTTT. The V call is TRBV29-1, the J call TRBJ2-2; tentative D call: TRBD1 (5 bases). Germline CDR1 and CDR2: SQVTM and ANQGSEA. The CDR3 extends over 14 amino acids. Deletions cut 5 bases from V and 0 bases from J, with 10 bases between.

Only a few counts were recorded for this clonotype. This rearrangement joins TRBV2 to TRBJ1-5; 8 bases agree with TRBD1. CDR1 and CDR2 (germline): SNHLY, FYNNEI. Trimming removed 1 base from V and 0 bases from J; junction bases left unmatched: 5. The CDR3 has 17 amino acids. The CDR3 loop reads CASSEGGTGYSNQPQHF. In DNA, the CDR3 is TGTGCCAGCAGTGAAGGGGGGACAGGTTATAGCAATCAGCCCCAGCATTTT.

This clonotype has a count of ten or more. This chain connects TRBV12-3 or TRBV12-4 to TRBJ2-3, with D unresolved. The CDR3 spans 16 residues. The V end lost 1 base, the J end lost 4 bases, and 15 bases lay between the germline ends. CDR3 nucleotides: TGTGCCAGCAGTTTAGGTAGGGTGACCGGAGCAGATACGCAGTATTTT. It encodes CASSLGRVTGADTQYF.

This clonotype was picked up a small number of times. The chain carries TRBV12-3 or TRBV12-4 and TRBJ2-3, with 10 bases identical to TRBD2. The V and J ends lost 4 bases and 0 bases, in that order; junction bases with no gene match: 13. The CDR3 has 19 residues. The CDR3 region is CASSSSGIAGGSSTDTQYF. In nucleotides, the CDR3 is TGTGCCAGCAGTTCCTCGGGGATAGCGGGGGGCTCTAGCACAGATACGCAGTATTTT.